One TCR beta chain is described in this entry. CDR1 and CDR2 from the germline V gene are KGHDR and SFDVKD. The CDR3 is 15 amino acids. The V end was cut by 10 bases, the J end by 10 bases, with 25 bases between. The data were taken from a study of blood T cell repertoires in COVID-19. Study background: Spain, Italy and the United States supplied samples that represented acute and convalescent COVID-19. T cells, B-cell-depleted T cells, or PBMCs provided the cDNA or gDNA that served as material.

Authors' data handling: Quantification of nucleated cells was approximated via reference gene primer amplification. Sequenced by immunoSEQ multiplex PCR; TCRdb stores in-frame clones only, minus some. V and J calls and clone size are those listed in that table; D and trimming were worked out from the DNA. Of approximately 130,000 clones in the sample, roughly four fifths were seen once. This TCR was recovered from a human donor in a cohort sampled during active COVID-19. Sequencing used peripheral blood. V usage is TRBV24-1 and J usage is TRBJ1-5; possible D gene TRBD1, 5 bases. CDR3 sequence: CATGVNSRAITPQHF. CDR3 in DNA: TGTGCCACTGGGGTCAATAGCAGGGCCATCACACCCCAGCATTTT.